This note documents a single TCR beta chain sequence. Its specificity is unknown. Germline V gives CDR1 MGHRA, CDR2 YSYEKL. The CDR3 has 13 residues. The germline V and J ends were trimmed by 1 base and 8 bases, with 8 bases remaining between them. From the 5' RACE reads, TCRdb called clonotypes with MiXCR, one entry per CDR3 protein. Of approximately 230,000 distinct CDR3 sequences in the sample, about 15% were seen once. These data are taken from a study of T-cell memory formation after mild COVID-19. Study context: Across donors, TCR clusters were largely donor specific. Overall study results and limits: There was a balanced CD4/CD8 profile in clones contracting day 15 to 85, and later expanders leaned CD4+. Contracting CD4+ clones were located mainly in CM and EM, and CD8+ clones in EMRA. Proof of SARS-CoV-2 specificity was absent for the second-wave clones that crested on day 37.

Sequenced sample: PBMCs or a T cell subset sorted from them (not recorded which). The chain links TRBV4-1 to TRBJ1-4; D is possibly TRBD1 (5 bases). The sequence was collected from a man aged 18-30 years who had mild COVID-19 (a few samples of this study predate the infection). Cell type and time point are not known. The CDR3 DNA reads as TGCGCCAGCAGCCAAGTGGCAGGGGAAAAACTGTTTTTT. This sequence encodes CASSQVAGEKLFF.